The 20 T cell receptor beta chains below were found in one sample sequenced in a study of shared clonotypes between healthy human individuals. Generated by immunoSEQ multiplex PCR, the TCRdb table keeps only in-frame clones and is missing some. The table records 700,000 or so clones, 60% to 80% of them present only once. Sequenced material: memory CD4+ T cells sorted from blood. Indicated subset: CD45RA-negative fraction. The receptor set was obtained from a woman aged 25 to 39 in good health.

The chain joins TRBV27 to TRBJ1-1; tentatively, D is TRBD1 (5 bases). The germline CDR1 and CDR2 sequences are MNHEY and SMNVEV (reference sequence). The CDR3 runs to 14 residues. The ends were cut back, 2 bases at V and 10 bases at J, with 17 bases in the middle. The CDR3 spells CASSLRRAGPPAFF. In DNA form, the CDR3 reads TGTGCCAGCAGTTTAAGACGGGCGGGACCACCAGCTTTCTTT.

This chain uses TRBV6-6 with TRBJ1-1; D gene ambiguous. Deletions cut 10 bases from V and 11 bases from J, with 20 bases between. The CDR3 runs to 12 residues. Germline V lookup: CDR1 MNHNY, CDR2 SVGAGI (reference sequence). DNA for the CDR3: TGTGCCACAACCGGGGTGCGCGATGAGGCTTTCTTT. Amino acids: CATTGVRDEAFF.

The rearrangement uses TRBV18 and TRBJ2-3; TRBD2 agrees at 9 bases. The CDR3 has 15 amino acids. The V gene end was trimmed by 3 bases and the J gene end by 6 bases; junction bases not matched to a gene: 7. In germline, CDR1 is KGHSH, CDR2 LQKENI. The CDR3 nucleotides are TGTGCCAGCTCACCCACAGCGGGAGGACCCGATACGCAGTATTTT. Translation: CASSPTAGGPDTQYF.

Only a few counts were recorded for this clone. This chain uses TRBV21-1 with TRBJ1-5; TRBD1, as called in the table, went unchecked against the DNA. TRBV21-1 represents a pseudogene. The CDR3 has 18 amino acids. The CDR3 bases are TGTGCCAGCAGCAAATTTGGCATCCTGGTGTATAGCAATCAGCCCCAGCATTTT. Its translation: CASSKFGILVYSNQPQHF.

This chain links TRBV7-8 with TRBJ1-2, with 9 bases that match TRBD1. This CDR3 is 18 amino acids long. With V trimmed by 4 bases and J by 2 bases, 14 bases remained unmatched. Germline V gene sequence: CDR1 SGHVS, CDR2 FQNEAQ. DNA of the CDR3: TGTGCCAGCAGCTGGATGGGACAGGGAAGTAAGCCCAACTATGGCTACACCTTC. Its protein is CASSWMGQGSKPNYGYTF.

This clone was seen more than once but under ten times. V gene TRBV28 combines with J gene TRBJ2-2; tentatively, D is TRBD1 or TRBD2 (5 bases each). Germline V gene sequence: CDR1 MDHEN, CDR2 SYDVKM. Trimming pared 7 bases from V and 0 bases from J, leaving 12 bases between. This CDR3 comprises 15 residues. The CDR3 here is CASKRGIANTGELFF. The CDR3 DNA reads TGTGCCAGCAAACGGGGCATCGCGAACACCGGGGAGCTGTTTTTT.

The chain recombines TRBV6-6 with TRBJ2-7, with TRBD1 identical over 7 bases. The ends lost 6 bases at V and 0 bases at J; junction bases unmatched: 8. Germline V gene lookup returns CDR1 MNHNY and CDR2 SVGAGI (reference sequence). The CDR3 has 15 amino acids. CDR3 nucleotides: TGTGCCAGCAGGACGACAGGGTCCCACTCCTACGAGCAGTACTTC. Encoded protein: CASRTTGSHSYEQYF.

The genes are TRBV19 and TRBJ2-6, with no clear D. The CDR3 totals 15 residues. Trimming took 6 bases from V and 0 from J, leaving 9 bases between them. The germline gives CDR1 LNHDA, CDR2 SQIVND (reference sequence). The DNA for the CDR3 is TGTGCCAGTAGGGCCCTAGACTCTGGGGCCAACGTCCTGACTTTC. It codes for CASRALDSGANVLTF.

The chain combines TRBV4-1 with TRBJ2-3; no reliable D call. Germline lookup yields CDR1 MGHRA and CDR2 YSYEKL. The V end was cut by 0 bases, the J end by 0 bases, with 13 bases between. The length of the CDR3 is 17 residues. CDR3 loop: CASSQDFSSSSTDTQYF. The CDR3 DNA sequence: TGCGCCAGCAGCCAAGATTTCAGCTCTTCTAGCACAGATACGCAGTATTTT.

This clone was counted many times. A much larger clone sits a single nucleotide away, making a read error possible. Other DNA sequences in the sample encode the same CDR3. Here the CDR3 DNA reads TGCGCCAGCAGCCAAGACGAGAGCAATCAGCCCCAGCATTTT. This translates into CASSQDESNQPQHF. The rearrangement links TRBV4-1 to TRBJ1-5; D is ambiguous. Germline lookup yields CDR1 MGHRA and CDR2 YSYEKL. The ends were cut back, 0 bases at V and 1 base at J, with 4 bases in the middle. The CDR3 length is 14 residues.

The V and J genes are TRBV28 and TRBJ2-1; 11 bases are a match to TRBD1. CDR1 is MDHEN and CDR2 is SYDVKM in the germline V gene. This CDR3 is 18 amino acids long. The V segment lost 4 bases and the J segment 1 base; nucleotides outside the gene matches: 9. CDR3 sequence reads: CASSSPGQGDRSYNEQFF. The DNA of the CDR3 is TGTGCCAGCAGTTCACCGGGACAGGGGGATCGGTCCTACAATGAGCAGTTCTTC.

In this sample, this clone turned up once. This chain joins TRBV11-1 and TRBJ2-7, with D possibly matching TRBD1 (6 bases). The CDR3 extends over 14 amino acids. CDR1 and CDR2 (germline): SGHAT, FQDESV (reference sequence). Trimming pared 5 bases from V and 0 bases from J, leaving 11 bases between. CDR3 nucleotides: TGTGCCAGCAGCAACCGACAGGACTCCTACGAGCAGTACTTC. It encodes CASSNRQDSYEQYF.

This clone appeared once. This chain joins TRBV2 and TRBJ2-7; no clear D. CDR3 length equals 17 residues. V was clipped by 6 bases and J by 7 bases, with 28 bases between them. Germline V gene sequence: CDR1 SNHLY, CDR2 FYNNEI. CDR3 sequence (DNA): TGTGCCAGCAGCTTATATCGCGCGAGTGTGGCTACGAAGGAGCAGTACTTC. Translated: CASSLYRASVATKEQYF.

This clone was observed a single time. The chain is built from TRBV11-2 and TRBJ2-5; tentative D call: TRBD1 (5 bases). Germline V gene sequence: CDR1 SGHAT, CDR2 FQNNGV. CDR3 length equals 12 residues. Deletions cut 4 bases from V and 5 bases from J, with 8 bases between. The CDR3 is CASSYQGETQYF. The CDR3, as DNA: TGTGCCAGCAGCTACCAGGGTGAGACCCAGTACTTC.

V is TRBV7-8 and J is TRBJ2-3; D perhaps matches TRBD2 (6 bases). This CDR3 region has 14 residues. Trimming stripped 5 bases from V and 5 bases from J, with 14 bases between. From germline, CDR1 is SGHVS and CDR2 FQNEAQ. The CDR3 here is CASSIGGRIDTQYF. The CDR3 DNA reads TGTGCCAGCAGCATTGGAGGGAGGATAGATACGCAGTATTTT.

The J gene is TRBJ2-5, the V gene TRBV5-4, with D maybe TRBD2 (5 bases). Germline assignment: CDR1 SGHNT and CDR2 YYREEE (reference sequence). Trimming stripped 1 base from V and 5 bases from J, with 9 bases between. There are 13 residues in the CDR3. The chain's CDR3 is CASSLTGMETQYF. DNA of the CDR3: TGTGCCAGCAGCTTGACGGGGATGGAGACCCAGTACTTC.

This sequence joins TRBV5-1 and TRBJ2-1; D is perhaps TRBD2 (6 bases). The CDR3 extends over 18 amino acids. Looked up from germline, CDR1 is SGHRS and CDR2 is YFSETQ. V lost 0 bases and J lost 7, with 23 bases in between. The CDR3 nucleotides read TGCGCCAGCAGCTTGGTTTCTGTATCGGGAGCGGTAATTAATGAGCAGTTCTTC. This codes for CASSLVSVSGAVINEQFF.

On this clone itself: A much more abundant neighbour one base away suggests this may be a read error. The chain carries TRBV6-1 and TRBJ2-1; D is possibly TRBD1 or TRBD2 (5 bases each). The CDR3 length is 15 residues. Trimming stripped 4 bases from V and 0 bases from J, with 10 bases between. The germline CDR1 and CDR2 sequences are MNHNS and SASEGT. In DNA form, the CDR3 reads TGTGCCAGCAGTGTAGAGGGGAGCTCCTACAATGAGCAGTTCTTC. It specifies CASSVEGSSYNEQFF.

In regard to this clone: A read error may produce the germline difference seen at one junction end. The chain uses TRBV28 and TRBJ2-7; 8 bases agree with TRBD1. The CDR3 spans 14 residues. Per the germline V gene, CDR1 is MDHEN and CDR2 is SYDVKM. The DNA of the CDR3 is TGTGCCAGCAGGGGGGACAGGATAAACTACGAGCAGCACTTC. Translated, it gives CASRGDRINYEQHF.

For the CDR3, the DNA is TGTGCTAGTGCTTTAGGGGCATCCCCCTACGAGCAGTACTTC. This codes for CASALGASPYEQYF. The chain uses TRBV12-5 and TRBJ2-7; D perhaps matches TRBD1 (5 bases). This CDR3 has 14 residues. Deletions cut 7 bases from V and 2 bases from J, with 15 bases between. Germline CDR1 reads LGHNT; CDR2 reads FRNRAP.